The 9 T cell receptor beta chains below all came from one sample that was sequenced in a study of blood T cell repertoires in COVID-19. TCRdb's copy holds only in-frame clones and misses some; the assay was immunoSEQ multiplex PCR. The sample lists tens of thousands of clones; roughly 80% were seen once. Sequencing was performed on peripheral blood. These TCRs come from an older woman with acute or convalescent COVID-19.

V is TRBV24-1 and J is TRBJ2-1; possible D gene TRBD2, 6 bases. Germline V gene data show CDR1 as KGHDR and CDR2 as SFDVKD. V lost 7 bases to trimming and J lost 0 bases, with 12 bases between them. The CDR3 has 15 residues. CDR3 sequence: CATREGGASYNEQFF. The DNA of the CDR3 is TGTGCCACCAGGGAAGGCGGGGCCTCCTACAATGAGCAGTTCTTC.

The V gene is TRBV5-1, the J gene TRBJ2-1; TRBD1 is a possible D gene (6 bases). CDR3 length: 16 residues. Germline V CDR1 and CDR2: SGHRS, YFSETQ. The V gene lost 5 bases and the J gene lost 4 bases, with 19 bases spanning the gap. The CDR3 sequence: CASSPDPGTSYNEQFF. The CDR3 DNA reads TGCGCCAGCAGTCCGGACCCCGGGACATCTTACAATGAGCAGTTCTTC.

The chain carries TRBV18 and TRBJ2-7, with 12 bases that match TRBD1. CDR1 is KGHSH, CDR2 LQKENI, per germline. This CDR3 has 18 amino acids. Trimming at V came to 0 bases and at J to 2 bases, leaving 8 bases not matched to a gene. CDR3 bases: TGTGCCAGCTCACCACCGGGACAGGGGGCCATTCGCCCCTACGAGCAGTACTTC. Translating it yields CASSPPGQGAIRPYEQYF.

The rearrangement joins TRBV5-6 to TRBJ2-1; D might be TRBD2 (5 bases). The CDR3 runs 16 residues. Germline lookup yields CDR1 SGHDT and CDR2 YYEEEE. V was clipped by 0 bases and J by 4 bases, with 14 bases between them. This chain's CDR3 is CASSLELAREYNEQFF. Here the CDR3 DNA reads TGTGCCAGCAGCTTGGAATTGGCAAGGGAGTACAATGAGCAGTTCTTC.

Here the CDR3 DNA reads TGTGCCAGCAATGCCCAGGGTACAGATACGCAGTATTTT. As protein: CASNAQGTDTQYF. The chain carries TRBV2 and TRBJ2-3; maybe TRBD1 (5 bases). The ends were cut back, 7 bases at V and 3 bases at J, with 11 bases in the middle. The germline CDR1 and CDR2 sequences are SNHLY and FYNNEI. CDR3 length: 13 residues.

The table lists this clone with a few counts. Here the CDR3 reads CSASRAEQFF. The CDR3 DNA sequence: TGCAGTGCTAGTAGAGCTGAGCAGTTCTTC. This rearrangement joins TRBV20-1 to TRBJ2-1; D is undetermined. Germline CDR1 and CDR2: DFQATT and SNEGSKA (reference sequence). V was clipped by 3 bases and J by 9 bases, with 6 bases between them. The CDR3 runs 10 residues.

CDR3 bases: TGTGCCAGCAGTTCCGGACAGAGAATCATCCAAGAGACCCAGTACTTC. It is translated as CASSSGQRIIQETQYF. The rearrangement uses TRBV2 and TRBJ2-5; TRBD1 might be the D (6 bases). Germline V gene data show CDR1 as SNHLY and CDR2 as FYNNEI. The CDR3 is 16 residues long. V lost 5 bases and J 1 base, leaving 17 bases between the germline ends.

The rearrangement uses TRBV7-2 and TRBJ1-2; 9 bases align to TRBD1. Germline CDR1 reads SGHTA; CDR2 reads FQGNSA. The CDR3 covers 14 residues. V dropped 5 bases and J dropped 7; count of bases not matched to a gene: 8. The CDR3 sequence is CASSRQQGASGYTF. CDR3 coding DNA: TGTGCCAGCAGCCGTCAACAGGGGGCGAGTGGCTACACCTTC.

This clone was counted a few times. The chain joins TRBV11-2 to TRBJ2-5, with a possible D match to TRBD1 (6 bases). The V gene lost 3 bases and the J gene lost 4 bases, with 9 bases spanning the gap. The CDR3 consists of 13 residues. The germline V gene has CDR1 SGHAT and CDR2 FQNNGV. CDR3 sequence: CASSFPRGETQYF. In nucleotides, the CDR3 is TGTGCCAGCAGCTTCCCCAGGGGAGAGACCCAGTACTTC.